This T cell receptor (beta chain) is from a study of blood T cells in healthy people across ages. Whole-study findings and limits: Reliance upon unsorted PBMCs precluded definitive naive versus antigen-experienced comparison.

About this clonotype itself: Its antigen is undetermined.

Alongside a J-beta primer mix, a sample-barcoded 5' primer served in a second PCR lasting 7 to 11 cycles. The template-switch adaptor, which had 12 random nucleotides, put a tag on each cDNA molecule. TCRdb used MiXCR to reprocess the 5' RACE reads, holding one entry per CDR3 protein. The sample has about 560,000 distinct CDR3 sequences; over 25% are singletons. This CDR3 region has 15 residues. Germline CDR1 LGHDT, CDR2 YNNKEL (reference sequence). The V end lost 4 bases, the J end lost 2 bases, and 13 bases lay between the germline ends. Separately, the same data were catalogued under a study of T cells of mothers and their children.

The V gene is TRBV3-1, the J gene TRBJ2-3; either TRBD1 or TRBD2 may supply D (6 bases each). Sequences were obtained from blood. The sequence was obtained from a boy aged 2 to 9 in good health. CDR3 protein: CASSPTGGFTDTQYF. CDR3 DNA sequence: TGTGCCAGCAGCCCTACCGGGGGCTTCACAGATACGCAGTATTTT.